The subject of this entry is one T cell receptor beta chain. This clone was found a few times. Its antigen is not yet known. One base away there is no much larger clone; base qualities are not given. The CDR3, from cysteine to phenylalanine, totals 15 residues. The only DNA kept is the CDR3, 45 bases in frame from the first base. The germline V gene (reference sequence) yields LNHDA for CDR1 and SQIVND for CDR2. Trimming takes 7 bases off V and 3 bases off J; junction bases not matched to a gene: 10. Each donor gave one peripheral blood draw, averaging approximately 110 mL, which was collected into heparinised tubes. A BD FACSAria II and a panel including CD45RO, CCR7, CD25, CD127, CD95 and CD27 were used to sort naive, central memory, regulatory and stem cell-like memory CD4+ T cells. A purity above 98% was achieved for all sorted populations. PBMCs were separated immediately by Lymphoprep density gradient centrifugation and were stained directly, without being cultured. Samples were stained and sorted in pairs, with one healthy donor and one patient per experiment, so that batch effects were minimized.

This specimen comes from a study of beta chain features in type 1 diabetes (dated by TCRdb to the late 2010s). Study-wide context: No differences in mean age, gender distribution, total cell number or subset yield were found between patients and healthy donors. Across all samples, 90 million to 130 million sorted cells were examined, and cell number per subset correlated strongly with RNA yield. In the study, recently diagnosed type 1 diabetes patients and matched healthy donors were compared on the TCRB repertoires of their sorted circulating CD4+ T cell subsets. Whereas all 30 or so donors provided naive and central memory subsets, regulatory and stem cell-like memory subsets were isolated from just 8 patients and roughly 8 healthy donors.

Points the paper makes about the study in general: HLA sub-analyses involved small numbers of individuals, so any influence of HLA type on TCRB rearrangement remained unresolved. Type 1 diabetes patients showed a moderate but significant shortening of TCRB CDR3 length in all four CD4+ subsets. Because cDNA was sequenced instead of genomic DNA, activated cells with high expression could be over-represented, although the groups did not differ in activation or CD3 levels. PCR may preferentially amplify shorter templates, but because patient and control samples were amplified and corrected together, any resulting skew would affect both groups equally. Patients with type 1 diabetes made fewer insertions and deleted more nucleotides at VDJ recombination sites, implying thymic rearrangement abnormalities. Naive, central memory and regulatory TCRB repertoires appeared to be more similar among patients than among healthy donors.

All of the isolated RNA was reverse transcribed with the High Capacity cDNA Reverse Transcription Kit, so expressed TCRB transcripts were sequenced. Deep immunoSEQ sequencing was applied to naive, central memory and regulatory T cell samples, giving an average of around 4 million total reads per sample. After sorted cells were lysed in RLT buffer, RNA was extracted with DNase-treated RNeasy Micro or Mini kits, with the choice depending on cell number. To prevent cross-contamination, every cell subset was processed on its own, while patient and healthy donor samples were processed together. The immunoSEQ multiplex PCR was used to amplify TCRB sequences from cDNA, generating 87-bp fragments that spanned the CDR3 region. Sequencing of the amplicons was performed on the Illumina HiSeq platform. Per the original workflow: Synthetic template baselines were used to correct PCR bias computationally, reads within Hamming distance 2 were collapsed together, and singletons that could not be merged were discarded. By aligning reads against IMGT, V, D and J genes, CDR3 length, and insertions or deletions at six rearrangement sites were assigned. Within each subset, clonotype counts were normalized to sorted cell number, and only after that were true diversity and Gini coefficients computed with the tcR R package. The overlap coefficient, calculated on TCRB nucleotide sequences, was used to measure repertoire sharing. TCRdb re-hosts the immuneACCESS table, in-frame sequences only. Its copies lack some clones; in the studies checked, an unresolved V gene accounts for under half of them, and the cause for the rest is not known. From that table come the V and J calls and clone size; the DNA was used to work out D and trimming. The sample records over 40,000 clones, about 51% of which are singletons. Of the sample, approximately 2.1% is held by the ten largest clones.

Input material: Tregs from blood. In light of the paper, this sample's cell subset or site label describes: regulatory CD4+ T cells. The TCR was taken from a woman aged 18 to 35 in good health. The rearranged chain carries TRBV19 and TRBJ1-1; the central 8 bases match TRBD1. The DNA sequence is TGTGCCAGTACCGAGGACAGGGCCCAATACACTGAAGCTTTCTTT. The resulting protein is CASTEDRAQYTEAFF. Reference TRBV19 and TRBJ1-1 proteins supply the regions before and after the CDR3; the full variable domain is: DGGITQSPKYLFRKEGQNVTLSCEQNLNHDAMYWYRQDPGQGLRLIYYSQIVNDFQKGDIAEGYSVSREKKESFPLTVTSAQKNPTAFYLCASTEDRAQYTEAFFGQGTRLTVV.